This T cell receptor beta chain comes out of a study of T cell responses to AZD1222 COVID-19 vaccine. Regarding the study as a whole: Increases in Spike-specific TCR breadth and depth were seen after two AZD1222 doses. The study found vaccine-associated CD4 TCRs spanning spike, dominant at 160-218 and 743-854. Donors were chiefly white British, with a greater number of females, and clonal diversity was perhaps underestimated.

In the case of this clone: Its matching antigen is unknown.

The table came from immunoSEQ multiplex PCR; TCRdb's copy has only in-frame clones and leaves some out. The sample has over 95,000 clones; approximately 89% are singletons. Between the trimmed V and J ends, which lost 2 bases and 7 bases, there was a span of 14 bases. The CDR3 is 14 residues long. The germline gives CDR1 MGHDK, CDR2 SYGVNS. Second-dose recipients at about 4 or about 12 weeks were treated as one pooled group. Sequencing was performed on peripheral blood, taken 28 days after the second AZD1222 dose. The clonotype was recovered from an adult who received the AZD1222 COVID-19 vaccine. The chain uses TRBV25-1 and TRBJ1-2; a weak D match, TRBD1 (6 bases). The CDR3 sequence is CASSEIVQGGGYTF. CDR3 DNA sequence: TGTGCCAGCAGTGAAATTGTACAGGGTGGTGGCTACACCTTC.